This T cell receptor (beta chain) was profiled in a study of cytomegalovirus exposure and HLA in healthy donors. General study results and limits: In a later analysis, HLA-associated beta chains showed higher expansion and lower generation probabilities than comparable chains. The authors enumerated over 150 TCR beta chains as linked to cytomegalovirus. In vitro, three CMV-associated chains proved specific for CMV antigens.

On this clone itself: The antigen is unknown.

The PCR ran on 60 Vbeta and 13 Jbeta primers. Data came from immunoSEQ multiplex PCR; TCRdb stores just in-frame clones and leaves some out. Of tens of thousands of clones listed, about 9.5% are singletons. The ends were cut back, 0 bases at V and 6 bases at J, with 20 bases in the middle. CDR3 length: 18 amino acids. The V gene's germline CDR1 is SGHTA and CDR2 FQGTGA. This TCR derives from a man aged 55-75 years in good health and CMV-seropositive. This chain connects TRBV7-3 to TRBJ2-2, with a weak D call TRBD2 (6 bases). The sample taken for sequencing was PBMCs. The CDR3, as DNA: TGTGCCAGCAGCTTAACGGGGACCTTAGCGGCAGCTCCCGGGGAGCTGTTTTTT. This translates into CASSLTGTLAAAPGELFF.